Detailed here is one T cell receptor (beta chain). This entry comes from a study of a mutant IDH1 vaccine in newly diagnosed glioma. As for the study in general: Previous treatment comprised radiotherapy, temozolomide, or both, mostly both.

Sequenced by immunoSEQ multiplex PCR; TCRdb stores in-frame clones only, minus some. The sample shows about 32,000 clones, roughly 80% of them seen only once. Time point specified: baseline, week 1 (first vaccination visit). The treatment is: pre-vaccination baseline after standard-of-care therapy. This sample comprised PBMCs, obtained from a glioma patient treated with radiotherapy, temozolomide or both. The source is a man aged 30 to 39 with glioma.

The CDR3 sequence is CASSDSSYEQYF. The CDR3 DNA is TGTGCCAGCAGCGACAGCTCCTACGAGCAGTACTTC. V is TRBV6-5 and J is TRBJ2-7; maybe TRBD1 (5 bases). The germline V gene has CDR1 MNHEY and CDR2 SVGAGI. The CDR3 has 12 residues. V was shortened by 6 bases and J by 0 bases, with 6 bases between the two germline ends.